This T cell receptor beta chain came from a study of T-cell reconstitution after alpha-beta-depleted transplantation in children. Preparation of the TCRbeta library was carried out with unique molecular identifiers. One entry per CDR3 protein results from TCRdb running MiXCR on the PCR reads. The data show 530,000 or so distinct CDR3 sequences, over 20% seen once. In this sample, this clonotype turned up a few times. Trimming took off 0 bases at V and 2 bases at J, with 10 bases between the two ends. The CDR3 sequence is 15 residues long. Germline V gene lookup returns CDR1 SGHRS and CDR2 YFSETQ. The input for sequencing was PBMCs, taken before TCRalphabeta/CD19-depleted stem cell transplant. The receptor's source is a boy younger than two with Wiskott-Aldrich syndrome, due to receive a stem cell transplant. This rearrangement joins TRBV5-1 to TRBJ2-3; no clear D. The chain's CDR3 is CASSLVVRNTDTQYF. CDR3 DNA sequence: TGCGCCAGCAGCTTGGTTGTCCGAAACACAGATACGCAGTATTTT. The full variable domain, its missing parts supplied by reference TRBV5-1 and TRBJ2-3, is KAGVTQTPRYLIKTRGQQVTLSCSPISGHRSVSWYQQTPGQGLQFLFEYFSETQRNKGNFPGRFSGRQFSNSRSEMNVSTLELGDSALYLCASSLVVRNTDTQYFGPGTRLTVL.